This entry describes one T cell receptor (beta chain). The antigen is unknown. Germline loops: CDR1 MNHNY, CDR2 SVGAGI (reference sequence). V was trimmed by 5 bases and J by 0 bases, leaving 2 bases between them. The CDR3 contains 11 residues. This entry is derived from a study of shared clonotypes between healthy human individuals. Study in general: Three plates were used per donor for CD4 naive, three for CD4 memory, two for CD8 naive and one for CD8 memory. The study, taken as a whole, reports: It was the non-shared clonotypes that had lower generation probabilities than clonotypes shared by all four donors. Incomplete sequencing of sorted subsets was indicated by rarefaction despite large depth.

Profiled with immunoSEQ multiplex PCR; TCRdb holds only in-frame clones, not every one. The table lists some 1.4 million clones, approximately 96% of them singletons. The sequence was collected from a man younger than 45 in good health. V usage is TRBV6-6 and J usage is TRBJ2-7; the D is unclear. The sequenced sample consisted of naive CD4+ T cells sorted from blood. Subset denoted: CD45RA+ positively selected. The CDR3 region is CASSASYEQYF. The DNA for the CDR3 is TGTGCCAGCAGTGCCTCCTACGAGCAGTACTTC.